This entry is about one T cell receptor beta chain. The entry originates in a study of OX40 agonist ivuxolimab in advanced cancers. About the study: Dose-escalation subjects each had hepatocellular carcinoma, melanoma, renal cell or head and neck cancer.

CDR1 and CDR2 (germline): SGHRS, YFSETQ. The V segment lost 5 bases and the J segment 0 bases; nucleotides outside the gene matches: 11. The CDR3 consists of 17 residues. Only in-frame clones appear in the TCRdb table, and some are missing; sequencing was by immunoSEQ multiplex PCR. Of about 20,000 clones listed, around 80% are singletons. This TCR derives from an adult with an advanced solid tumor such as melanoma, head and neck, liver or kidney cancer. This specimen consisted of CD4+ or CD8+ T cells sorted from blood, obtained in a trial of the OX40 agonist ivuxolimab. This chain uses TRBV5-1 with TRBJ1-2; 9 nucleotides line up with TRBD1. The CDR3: CASRLGPGTGTNYGYTF. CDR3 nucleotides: TGCGCCAGCAGGCTTGGCCCCGGGACAGGGACTAACTATGGCTACACCTTC.